Listed here is a single T cell receptor (beta chain). The data derive from a study of blood T cell repertoires in COVID-19. Study context: From the United States, Italy and Spain came samples of acute and convalescent COVID-19.

Authors' data handling: Amplification of reference gene primers provided the estimated nucleated cell counts. TCRdb's table, derived via immunoSEQ multiplex PCR, lists solely in-frame clones and lacks some. That table gives V, J and clone size, and the DNA gave D and trimming. The sample consists of over 200,000 clones, approximately 90% of them appearing once. V was clipped by 2 bases and J by 2 bases, with 11 bases between them. The germline CDR1 and CDR2 sequences are SGHNT and YENEEA. There are 15 residues in the CDR3. This sequence joins TRBV11-3 and TRBJ2-3, with a tentative D call TRBD1 (5 bases). Material for sequencing was peripheral blood. This TCR was recovered from a man aged 80 or over with acute or convalescent COVID-19. The CDR3 region is CASSLIDSPTDTQYF. DNA for the CDR3: TGTGCCAGCAGCTTAATCGACAGCCCCACAGATACGCAGTATTTT.